Listed below are T cell receptor beta chains from one sample, sequenced in a study of blood T cell repertoires in COVID-19. TCRdb's copy holds only in-frame clones and misses some; the assay was immunoSEQ multiplex PCR. There are approximately 89,000 clones in the sample; 75% to 90% occur only once, and 15% to 20% lies in the top ten. The specimen was peripheral blood. The receptors come from a human donor in a cohort sampled during active COVID-19. Each CDR3 is given with its conserved first and last residue. Each record gives: clone size, V gene, D gene, CDR3 length, J gene, CDR3 DNA, CDR3 protein. The D gene is left open where the match is weak. Some rows have no size entry. The others give once, few or many, or a class for an expanded clone.

NA	TRBV7-9	NA	16	TRBJ2-5	TGTGCCAGCAGCTCTCAGATTGGTGTCCACCAAGAGACCCAGTACTTC	CASSSQIGVHQETQYF
NA	TRBV6-4	NA	12	TRBJ1-2	TGTGCCAGCAGTCCGGGCTCAGGGGGCTACACCTTC	CASSPGSGGYTF
NA	TRBV6-5	NA	15	TRBJ2-2	TGTGCCAGCGCCGGCGGGGCAGGGAACACCGGGGAGCTGTTTTTT	CASAGGAGNTGELFF
few	TRBV5-1	TRBD1	17	TRBJ1-2	TGCGCCAGCAGCCAGGGACAGGGAGGGCGCCGCGAGGGTCGCTACACCTTC	CASSQGQGGRREGRYTF
NA	TRBV30	NA	12	TRBJ2-7	TGTGCCTGGAGTGTTGGCAGCTACGAGCAGTACTTC	CAWSVGSYEQYF
NA	TRBV7-9	NA	16	TRBJ2-4	TGTGCCAGCAGCCCCCCGGATGGGCATATCAAAAACATTCAGTACTTC	CASSPPDGHIKNIQYF
few	TRBV28	NA	16	TRBJ2-7	TGTGCCAGCAGCGAACCCGGACAAAGGGGCTCCTACGAGCAGTACTTC	CASSEPGQRGSYEQYF
NA	TRBV5-8	TRBD1	14	TRBJ2-7	TGTGCCAGCAGCTCTCCGGGACAGGGGAACGAGCAGTACTTC	CASSSPGQGNEQYF
NA	TRBV28	NA	13	TRBJ1-2	TGTGCCAGCAGTTTAGAGAGGATACTTGGCTACACCTTC	CASSLERILGYTF
NA	TRBV7-2	NA	13	TRBJ1-2	TGTGCCAGCAGTTTGGACAGTAACTATGGCTACACCTTC	CASSLDSNYGYTF
NA	TRBV6-5	TRBD2	15	TRBJ2-3	TGTGCCAGCAGCGGACTAGCGGGCCTCACAGATACGCAGTATTTT	CASSGLAGLTDTQYF
NA	TRBV5-1	NA	14	TRBJ2-7	TGCGCCAGCAGCCCCCAGGGGATTCGGGACGAGCAGTACTTC	CASSPQGIRDEQYF
NA	TRBV3-1/TRBV3-2	NA	15	TRBJ1-2	TGTGCCAGCAGTCTAGGCGACACAGGGAACTATGGCTACACCTTC	CASSLGDTGNYGYTF
few	TRBV5-1	TRBD1	15	TRBJ2-7	TGCGCCAGCAGCTTGGATACAGGGGGCTCCTACGAGCAGTACTTC	CASSLDTGGSYEQYF
once	TRBV6-6	TRBD2	13	TRBJ2-5	TGTGCCAGCAGTCCGGGGAGGGGTGAGACCCAGTACTTC	CASSPGRGETQYF
NA	TRBV18	NA	16	TRBJ1-2	TGTGCCAGCTCAGAGGGCACAGGGAAAACGGGCTATGGCTACACCTTC	CASSEGTGKTGYGYTF
NA	TRBV5-6	NA	16	TRBJ1-4	TGTGCCAGCAGCTTTAGGCGGGGGGCAACTAATGAAAAACTGTTTTTT	CASSFRRGATNEKLFF
few	TRBV7-6	TRBD1	16	TRBJ2-3	TGTGCCAGCAGCCTGGGCGGGACAGGGGGCACAGATACGCAGTATTTT	CASSLGGTGGTDTQYF
once	TRBV27	NA	15	TRBJ1-5	TGTGCCAGCAGTACGTTCGGGGGATCCAATCAGCCCCAGCATTTT	CASSTFGGSNQPQHF
NA	TRBV28	TRBD2	15	TRBJ2-7	TGTGCCAGCAGCCGACTAGCGGGAGGTGGCTACGAGCAGTACTTC	CASSRLAGGGYEQYF
NA	TRBV30	TRBD2	15	TRBJ2-7	TGTGCCTGGGAAACCGGGACTAGCGGCTCCTACGAGCAGTACTTC	CAWETGTSGSYEQYF
NA	TRBV7-3	NA	12	TRBJ2-7	TGTGCCAGCAGCTTCAAAACTTACGAGCAGTACTTC	CASSFKTYEQYF
NA	TRBV5-6	NA	13	TRBJ2-7	TGTGCCAGCAGGTTGGGGCACCGTTACGAGCAGTACTTC	CASRLGHRYEQYF